In its sample, the clone carrying this T cell receptor beta chain ranks as medium-sized (0.01 to 0.1%). This specimen belongs to a study of blood T cell repertoires in COVID-19. Participants reported their clinical history, and cohort assignment relied on those reports. Only in-frame clones appear in the TCRdb table, and some are missing; sequencing was by immunoSEQ multiplex PCR. The repertoire holds about 250,000 clones, with approximately 82% as singletons. Trimming pared 5 bases from V and 4 bases from J, leaving 8 bases between. CDR3 length: 12 residues. CDR1 is SGHDN and CDR2 is FVKESK in the germline V gene.

The sample comprised PBMCs or T cells enriched from blood (not recorded which). This clonotype originated in a man aged 35 to 55 who had been exposed to COVID-19. The chain combines TRBV14 with TRBJ1-2; D is uncertain. The CDR3 sequence is CASSAGVYGYTF. In DNA form, the CDR3 reads TGTGCCAGCAGCGCCGGGGTCTATGGCTACACCTTC.